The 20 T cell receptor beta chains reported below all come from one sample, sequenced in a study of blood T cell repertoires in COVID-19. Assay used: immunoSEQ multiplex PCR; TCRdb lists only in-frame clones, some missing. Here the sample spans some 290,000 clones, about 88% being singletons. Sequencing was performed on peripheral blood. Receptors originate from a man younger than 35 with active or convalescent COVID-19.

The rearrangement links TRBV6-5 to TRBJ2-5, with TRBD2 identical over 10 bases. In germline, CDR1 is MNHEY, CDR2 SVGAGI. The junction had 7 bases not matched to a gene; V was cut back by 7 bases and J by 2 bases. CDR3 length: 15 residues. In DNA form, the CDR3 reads TGTGCCAGCAAATTGGAACTAGCGGGGCAAGAGACCCAGTACTTC. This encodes CASKLELAGQETQYF.

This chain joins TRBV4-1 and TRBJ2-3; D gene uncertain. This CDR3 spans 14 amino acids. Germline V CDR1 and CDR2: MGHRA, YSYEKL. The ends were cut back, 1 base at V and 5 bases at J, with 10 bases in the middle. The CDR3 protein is CASSQGSRGDTQYF. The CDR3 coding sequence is TGCGCCAGCAGCCAAGGGTCCAGAGGAGATACGCAGTATTTT.

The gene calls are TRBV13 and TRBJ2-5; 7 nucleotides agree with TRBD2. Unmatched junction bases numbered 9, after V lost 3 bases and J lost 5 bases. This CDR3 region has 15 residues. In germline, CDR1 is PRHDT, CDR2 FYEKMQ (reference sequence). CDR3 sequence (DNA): TGTGCCAGCAGCTTTCAATCGGGGGGTATGGAGACCCAGTACTTC. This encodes CASSFQSGGMETQYF.

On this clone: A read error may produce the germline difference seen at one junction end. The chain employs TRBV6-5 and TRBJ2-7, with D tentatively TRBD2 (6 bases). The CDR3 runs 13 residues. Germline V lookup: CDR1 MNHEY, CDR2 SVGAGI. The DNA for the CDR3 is TGTGCCAGCAGCCGGGACTCTTCCTTCGAGCAGTACTTC. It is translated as CASSRDSSFEQYF.

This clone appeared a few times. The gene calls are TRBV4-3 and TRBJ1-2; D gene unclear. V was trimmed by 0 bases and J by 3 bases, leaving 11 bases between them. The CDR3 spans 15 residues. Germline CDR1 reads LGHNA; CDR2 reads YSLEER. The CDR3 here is CASSQDIRSYYGYTF. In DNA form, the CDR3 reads TGCGCCAGCAGCCAAGACATACGGTCCTACTATGGCTACACCTTC.

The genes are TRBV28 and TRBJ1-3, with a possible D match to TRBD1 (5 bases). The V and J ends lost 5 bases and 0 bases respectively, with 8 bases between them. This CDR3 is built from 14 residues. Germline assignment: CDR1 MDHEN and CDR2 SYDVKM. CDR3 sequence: CASSRDSSGNTIYF. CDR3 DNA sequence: TGTGCCAGCAGTCGTGACAGCTCTGGAAACACCATATATTTT.

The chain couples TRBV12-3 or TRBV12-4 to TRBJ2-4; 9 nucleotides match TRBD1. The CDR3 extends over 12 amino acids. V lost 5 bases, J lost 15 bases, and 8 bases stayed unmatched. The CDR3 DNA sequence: TGTGCCAGCAGTCTCGGGACAGGGAAGTGGTACTTC. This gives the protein CASSLGTGKWYF.

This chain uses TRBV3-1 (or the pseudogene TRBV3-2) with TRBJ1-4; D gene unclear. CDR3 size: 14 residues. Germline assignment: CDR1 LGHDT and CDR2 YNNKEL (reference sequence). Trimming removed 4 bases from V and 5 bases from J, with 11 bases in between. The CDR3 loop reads CASSRSSGNEKLFF. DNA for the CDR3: TGTGCCAGCAGCCGCTCGTCGGGGAATGAAAAACTGTTTTTT.

CDR3 region: CASSYYGRENTIYF. For the CDR3, the DNA is TGTGCCAGCAGTTACTATGGACGGGAAAACACCATATATTTT. The chain links TRBV6-2 or TRBV6-3 to TRBJ1-3; unclear D gene. The CDR3 sequence is 14 residues long. Germline assignment: CDR1 MNHEY and CDR2 SVGEGT. Trimming took 1 base from V and 6 from J, leaving 10 bases between them.

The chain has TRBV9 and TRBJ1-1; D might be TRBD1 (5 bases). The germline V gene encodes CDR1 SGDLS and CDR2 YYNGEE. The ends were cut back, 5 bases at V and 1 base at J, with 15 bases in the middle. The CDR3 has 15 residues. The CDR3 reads CASRAHLGGNTEAFF. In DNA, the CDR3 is TGTGCCAGCAGGGCACACCTGGGGGGGAACACTGAAGCTTTCTTT.

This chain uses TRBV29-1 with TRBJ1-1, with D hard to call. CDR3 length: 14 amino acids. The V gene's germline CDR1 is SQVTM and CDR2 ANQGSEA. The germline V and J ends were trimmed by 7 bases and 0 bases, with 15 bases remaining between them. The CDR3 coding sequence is TGCAGCGCCGCGAGGGTTCTGATGAACACTGAAGCTTTCTTT. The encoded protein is CSAARVLMNTEAFF. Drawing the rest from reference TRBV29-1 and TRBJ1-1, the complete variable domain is SAVISQKPSRDICQRGTSLTIQCQVDSQVTMMFWYRQQPGQSLTLIATANQGSEATYESGFVIDKFPISRPNLTFSTLTVSNMSPEDSSIYLCSAARVLMNTEAFFGQGTRLTVV.

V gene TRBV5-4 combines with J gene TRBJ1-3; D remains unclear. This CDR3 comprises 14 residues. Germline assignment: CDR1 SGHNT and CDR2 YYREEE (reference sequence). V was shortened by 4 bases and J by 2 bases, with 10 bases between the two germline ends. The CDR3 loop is CASSLTTAGNTIYF. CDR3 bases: TGTGCCAGCAGCCTTACCACAGCTGGAAACACCATATATTTT.

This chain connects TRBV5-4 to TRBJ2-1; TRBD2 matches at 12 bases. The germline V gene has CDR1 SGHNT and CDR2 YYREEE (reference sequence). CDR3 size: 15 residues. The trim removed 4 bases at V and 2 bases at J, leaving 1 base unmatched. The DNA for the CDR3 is TGTGCCAGCAGCCTAGCGGGAGGGGCCTACAATGAGCAGTTCTTC. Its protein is CASSLAGGAYNEQFF.

The CDR3 bases are TGTGCCAGCAGCTTAGGGACGCGGGTATCCTACGAGCAGTACTTC. Translation gives CASSLGTRVSYEQYF. The J gene is TRBJ2-7, the V gene TRBV7-8; possibly TRBD2 for D (5 bases). Trimming shortened V by 1 base and J by 1 base, and 11 bases separated the two germline ends. Germline V gene sequence: CDR1 SGHVS, CDR2 FQNEAQ. The CDR3 has 15 amino acids.

The CDR3 is CASSFIAAGQGASEQYF. The DNA of the CDR3 is TGTGCCAGCAGTTTTATCGCTGCCGGGCAGGGGGCGAGTGAGCAGTACTTC. The chain couples TRBV27 to TRBJ2-7, with TRBD1 matching 8 bases. From germline, CDR1 is MNHEY and CDR2 SMNVEV (reference sequence). V was pared by 3 bases and J by 7 bases, with 17 bases of the junction left unmatched. The CDR3 has 17 residues.

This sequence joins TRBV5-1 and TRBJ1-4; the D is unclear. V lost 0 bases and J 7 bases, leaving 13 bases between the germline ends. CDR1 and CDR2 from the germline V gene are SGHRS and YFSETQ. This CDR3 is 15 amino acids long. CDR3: CASSLDIVQAEKLFF. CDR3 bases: TGCGCCAGCAGCTTGGACATCGTCCAGGCTGAAAAACTGTTTTTT.

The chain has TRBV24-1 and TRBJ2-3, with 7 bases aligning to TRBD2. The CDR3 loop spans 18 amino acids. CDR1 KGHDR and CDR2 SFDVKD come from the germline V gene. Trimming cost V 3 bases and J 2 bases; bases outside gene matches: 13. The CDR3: CATSDPLTKAGTTDTQYF. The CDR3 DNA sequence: TGTGCCACCAGTGATCCCCTGACTAAAGCGGGAACCACAGATACGCAGTATTTT.

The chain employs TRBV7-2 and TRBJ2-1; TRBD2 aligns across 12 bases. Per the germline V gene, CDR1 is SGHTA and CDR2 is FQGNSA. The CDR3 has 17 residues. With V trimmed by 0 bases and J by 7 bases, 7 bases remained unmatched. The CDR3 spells CASSLAFLAGGINEQFF. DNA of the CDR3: TGTGCCAGCAGCTTAGCCTTTCTAGCGGGAGGGATTAATGAGCAGTTCTTC. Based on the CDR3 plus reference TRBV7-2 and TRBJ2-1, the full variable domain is GAGVSQSPSNKVTEKGKDVELRCDPISGHTALYWYRQSLGQGLEFLIYFQGNSAPDKSGLPSDRFSAERTGGSVSTLTIQRTQQEDSAVYLCASSLAFLAGGINEQFFGPGTRLTVL.

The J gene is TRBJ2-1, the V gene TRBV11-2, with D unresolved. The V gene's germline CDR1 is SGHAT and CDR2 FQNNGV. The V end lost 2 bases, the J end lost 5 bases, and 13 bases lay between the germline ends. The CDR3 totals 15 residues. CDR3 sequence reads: CASSLLTVSHNEQFF. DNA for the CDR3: TGTGCCAGCAGCTTACTAACAGTAAGCCACAATGAGCAGTTCTTC.

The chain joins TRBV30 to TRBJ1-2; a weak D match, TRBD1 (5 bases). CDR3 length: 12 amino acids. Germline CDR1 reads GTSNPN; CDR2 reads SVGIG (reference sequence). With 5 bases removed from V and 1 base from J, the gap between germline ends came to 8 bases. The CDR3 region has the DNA TGTGCCTGGGGCGGGGGTAACTATGGCTACACCTTC. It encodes CAWGGGNYGYTF.